The entry below gives a single TCR beta chain sequence along with its context. The V end lost 5 bases, the J end lost 4 bases, and 8 bases lay between the germline ends. The germline gives CDR1 SGHNT, CDR2 YENEEA. CDR3 length equals 12 residues. These data come from a study of shared clonotypes between healthy human individuals. Study overall: Serving as donors were two women and three men, whose ages spanned 18 to 49.

Produced via immunoSEQ multiplex PCR; TCRdb's table is partial and in-frame only. The sample lists more than 2,000,000 clones, approximately 90% occurring once. This TCR was recovered from a man aged 18-30 years in good health. The chain couples TRBV11-3 to TRBJ1-1; D call uncertain. Sequenced material: naive CD4+ T cells sorted from blood. Subset of the sample: CD45RA+ positively selected. The CDR3 coding sequence is TGTGCCAGCAGCCCGGACGGCACTGAAGCTTTCTTT. Protein: CASSPDGTEAFF. Together with reference TRBV11-3 and TRBJ1-1, the CDR3 gives the full variable domain: EAGVVQSPRYKIIEKKQPVAFWCNPISGHNTLYWYLQNLGQGPELLIRYENEEAVDDSQLPKDRFSAERLKGVDSTLKIQPAELGDSAVYLCASSPDGTEAFFGQGTRLTVV.